The clone carrying this TCR beta chain was counted a few times. The authors obtained PBMCs from 10 ml of fresh peripheral blood. This specimen belongs to a study of T cells in Graves' hyperthyroidism and ophthalmopathy. The CDR3 sequence is 14 residues long. V lost 4 bases and J lost 4; bases outside the gene matches: 1. Germline V gives CDR1 LNHDA, CDR2 SQIVND (reference sequence). TCR beta CDR3 regions were amplified from RNA transcripts. The HTBI primer set drove a first-round RT-PCR of the TCR CDR3. In TCRdb, the multiplex PCR reads were re-called with MiXCR into one record per CDR3 protein. In the table there are some 350,000 distinct CDR3 sequences, around 25% of which are singletons.

The sequence derives from a man aged 45-65 years with Graves' hyperthyroidism. This rearrangement joins TRBV19 to TRBJ2-2; TRBD2 aligns across 9 bases. The specimen was blood. This CDR3 is CASSTSGVTGELFF. In nucleotides, the CDR3 is TGTGCCAGTAGTACTAGCGGGGTCACCGGGGAGCTGTTTTTT.